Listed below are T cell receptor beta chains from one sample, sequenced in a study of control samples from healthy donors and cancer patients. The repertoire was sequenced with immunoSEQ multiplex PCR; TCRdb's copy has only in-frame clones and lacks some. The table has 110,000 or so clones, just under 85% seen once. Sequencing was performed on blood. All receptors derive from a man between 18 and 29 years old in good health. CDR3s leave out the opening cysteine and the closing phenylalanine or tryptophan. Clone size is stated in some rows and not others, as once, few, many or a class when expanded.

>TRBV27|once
ASSPGQGYEQY
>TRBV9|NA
ASSARDRGRETQY
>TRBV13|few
ASSFSPGSNQPQH
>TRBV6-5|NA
ASRPARGSTEAF
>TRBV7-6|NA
ASSSGTGYVGNQPQH
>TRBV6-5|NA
ASSYRGVRANVLT
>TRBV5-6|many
ASSVGQHNEKLF
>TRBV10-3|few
AISEKINYGYT
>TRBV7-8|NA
ASTLLQDSVSPLH
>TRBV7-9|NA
ASSLGGGGASQPQH
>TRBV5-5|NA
ASNDKHSSTDTQY
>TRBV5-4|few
ASSSATDRGVNEQF
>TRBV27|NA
ASSSRTGNYGYT
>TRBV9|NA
ASSVAHASRVNEQY
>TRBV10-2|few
ASRDRAGNTEAF
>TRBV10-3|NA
AISERKGEYNSPLH
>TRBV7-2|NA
ASRVWAGELF
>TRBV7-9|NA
ASSLTGHGLRDTEAF
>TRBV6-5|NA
ASSYGRGFHEQY
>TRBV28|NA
ASSPRVGQFTEAF
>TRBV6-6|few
ASSGMTAKDGNTIY
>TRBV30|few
AWSVRGGKNIQY
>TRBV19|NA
ASRVGQTEQF
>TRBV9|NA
ASSGDRGGGSPLH
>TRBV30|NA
AWSVGQGQRNEQF
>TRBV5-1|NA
ASSLLFAENTEAF
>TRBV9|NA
ASSQKVISGGSYNEQF
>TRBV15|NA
ATSRDLGNYGYT
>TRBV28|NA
ASSAYEQY
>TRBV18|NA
ASSQGARETQY
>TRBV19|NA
ASQPGLAGDTQY
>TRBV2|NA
ASRLGSPNYGYT
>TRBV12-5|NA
ASGSSRPERGGYT
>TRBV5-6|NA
ASSAPQETQY
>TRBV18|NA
ASCPWVTGELF
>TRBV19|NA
ASSVTQGYEQY
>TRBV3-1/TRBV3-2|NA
ASSQLVLV
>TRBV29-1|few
SVGYNEQF
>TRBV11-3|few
ASSYTGTDTQY
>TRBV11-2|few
ASSLDWRETQY
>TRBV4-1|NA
ASSRGQGDYGYT
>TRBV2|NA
ASRKGDRGEAF
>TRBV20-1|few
SARDEGYT
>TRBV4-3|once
ASSQDSQVRAF
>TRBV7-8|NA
ASSFSVAKNIQY
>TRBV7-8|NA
ASSQRSGPYNEQF
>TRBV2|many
ASSQEQGPRSPLH
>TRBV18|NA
ASSPTRYQETQY
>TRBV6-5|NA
ASRVFGTQY
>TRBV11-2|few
ASSFASGRVYNEQF